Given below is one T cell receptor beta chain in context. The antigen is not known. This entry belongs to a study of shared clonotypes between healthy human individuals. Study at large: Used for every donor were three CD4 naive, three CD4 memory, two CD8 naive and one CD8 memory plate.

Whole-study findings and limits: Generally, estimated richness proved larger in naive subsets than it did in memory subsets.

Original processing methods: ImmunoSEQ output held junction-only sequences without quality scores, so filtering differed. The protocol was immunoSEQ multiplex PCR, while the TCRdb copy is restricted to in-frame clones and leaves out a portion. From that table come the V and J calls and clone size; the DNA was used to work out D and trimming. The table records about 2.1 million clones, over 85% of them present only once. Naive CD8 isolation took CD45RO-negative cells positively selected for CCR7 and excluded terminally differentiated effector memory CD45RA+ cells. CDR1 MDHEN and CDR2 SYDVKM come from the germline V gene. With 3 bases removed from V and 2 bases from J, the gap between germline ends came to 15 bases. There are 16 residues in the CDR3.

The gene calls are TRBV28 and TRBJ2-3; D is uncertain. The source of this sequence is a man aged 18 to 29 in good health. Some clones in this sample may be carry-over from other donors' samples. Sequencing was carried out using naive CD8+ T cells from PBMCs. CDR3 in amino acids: CASSFGVYRHTDTQYF. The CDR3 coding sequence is TGTGCCAGCAGTTTCGGAGTCTACAGACACACAGATACGCAGTATTTT.